This TCR beta chain comes out of a study of blood T cell repertoires in COVID-19. As for the study in general: The samples span acute and convalescent COVID-19 from the United States, Italy and Spain. PBMCs, B-cell-depleted T cells, or T cells were the source of the cDNA or gDNA that made up the material.

Seattle cases were enrolled at active infection and followed longitudinally. Here immunoSEQ multiplex PCR was the method, and the copy in TCRdb shows in-frame clones only, minus some. The sample records fewer than 350,000 clones, approximately 89% being singletons. The CDR3 consists of 11 residues. The V gene's germline CDR1 is SNHLY and CDR2 FYNNEI. V shed 10 bases, J shed 14 bases, and the junction held 10 bases outside the gene matches. This clonotype was sampled from a woman aged 55 to 70 with COVID-19, enrolled during active disease. The sequencing sample was made of peripheral blood. The chain couples TRBV2 to TRBJ2-1, with 8 bases identical to TRBD1. DNA of the CDR3: TGTGCCATCCTGGGGCAGGGGGCCGAGTTCTTC. It yields the protein CAILGQGAEFF.